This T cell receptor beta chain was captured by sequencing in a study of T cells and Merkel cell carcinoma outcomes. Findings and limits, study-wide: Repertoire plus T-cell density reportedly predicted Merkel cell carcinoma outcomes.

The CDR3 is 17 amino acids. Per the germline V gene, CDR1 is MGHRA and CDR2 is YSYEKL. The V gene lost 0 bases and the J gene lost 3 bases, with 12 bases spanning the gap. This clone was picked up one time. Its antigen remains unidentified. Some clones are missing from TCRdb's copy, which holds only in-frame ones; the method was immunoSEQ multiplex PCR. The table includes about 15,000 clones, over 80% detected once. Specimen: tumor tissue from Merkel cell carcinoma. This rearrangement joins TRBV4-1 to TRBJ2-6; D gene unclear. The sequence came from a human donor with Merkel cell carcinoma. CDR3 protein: CASSQEGSSGGANVLTF. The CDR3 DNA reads TGCGCCAGCAGCCAAGAGGGCTCCTCGGGTGGGGCCAACGTCCTGACTTTC.